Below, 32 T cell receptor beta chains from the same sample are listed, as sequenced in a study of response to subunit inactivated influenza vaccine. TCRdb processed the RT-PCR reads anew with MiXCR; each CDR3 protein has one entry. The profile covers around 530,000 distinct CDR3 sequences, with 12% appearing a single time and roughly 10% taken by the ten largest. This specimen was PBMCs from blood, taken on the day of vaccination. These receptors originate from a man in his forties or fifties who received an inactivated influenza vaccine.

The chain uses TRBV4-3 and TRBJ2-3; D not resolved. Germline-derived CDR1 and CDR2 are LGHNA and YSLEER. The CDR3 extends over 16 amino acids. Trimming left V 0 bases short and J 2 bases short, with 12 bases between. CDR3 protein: CASSQDWNSYTDTQYF. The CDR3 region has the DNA TGCGCCAGCAGCCAAGACTGGAATAGTTACACAGATACGCAGTATTTT.

The CDR3 spells CASSSPRGAEGEQFF. Written as DNA, the CDR3 is TGTGCCAGCAGCAGTCCGCGGGGGGCGGAAGGTGAGCAGTTCTTC. The V gene is TRBV11-2, the J gene TRBJ2-1; 8 bases are a match to TRBD2. Germline assignment: CDR1 SGHAT and CDR2 FQNNGV. The CDR3 extends over 15 amino acids. The V gene end was trimmed by 5 bases and the J gene end by 9 bases; junction bases not matched to a gene: 12.

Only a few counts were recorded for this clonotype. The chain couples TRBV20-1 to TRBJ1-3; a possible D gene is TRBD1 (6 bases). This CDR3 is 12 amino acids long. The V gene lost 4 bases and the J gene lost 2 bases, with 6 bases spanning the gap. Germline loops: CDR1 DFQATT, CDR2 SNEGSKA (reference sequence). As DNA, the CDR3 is TGCAGTGCTACAGGGGCTGGAAACACCATATATTTT. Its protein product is CSATGAGNTIYF.

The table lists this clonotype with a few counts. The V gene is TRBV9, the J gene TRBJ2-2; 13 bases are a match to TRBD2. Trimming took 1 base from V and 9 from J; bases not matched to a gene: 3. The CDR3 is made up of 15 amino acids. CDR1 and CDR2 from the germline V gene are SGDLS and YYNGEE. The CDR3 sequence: CASSVRTSGSRELFF. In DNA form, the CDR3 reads TGTGCCAGCAGCGTAAGGACTAGCGGGAGTCGGGAGCTGTTTTTT.

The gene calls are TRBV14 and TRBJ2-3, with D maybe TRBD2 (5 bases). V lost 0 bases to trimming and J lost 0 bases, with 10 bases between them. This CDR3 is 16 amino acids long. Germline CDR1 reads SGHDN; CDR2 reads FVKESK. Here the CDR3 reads CASSQDWWTSTDTQYF. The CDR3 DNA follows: TGTGCCAGCAGCCAAGATTGGTGGACTAGCACAGATACGCAGTATTTT.

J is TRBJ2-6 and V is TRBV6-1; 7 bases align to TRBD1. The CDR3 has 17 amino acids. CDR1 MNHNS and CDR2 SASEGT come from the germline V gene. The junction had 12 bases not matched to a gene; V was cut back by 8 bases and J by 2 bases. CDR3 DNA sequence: TGTGCCAGCCAATGGGACCTTCAGGGGGCTGGGGCCAACGTCCTGACTTTC. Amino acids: CASQWDLQGAGANVLTF.

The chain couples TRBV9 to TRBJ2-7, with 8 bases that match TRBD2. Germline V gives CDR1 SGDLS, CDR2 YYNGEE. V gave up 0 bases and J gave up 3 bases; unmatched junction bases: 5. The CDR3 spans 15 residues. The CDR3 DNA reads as TGTGCCAGCAGCGTAGTAAGCGGGGGCAACTACGAGCAGTACTTC. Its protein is CASSVVSGGNYEQYF. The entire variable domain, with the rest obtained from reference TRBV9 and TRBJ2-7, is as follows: DSGVTQTPKHLITATGQRVTLRCSPRSGDLSVYWYQQSLDQGLQFLIQYYNGEERAKGNILERFSAQQFPDLHSELNLSSLELGDSALYFCASSVVSGGNYEQYFGPGTRLTVT.

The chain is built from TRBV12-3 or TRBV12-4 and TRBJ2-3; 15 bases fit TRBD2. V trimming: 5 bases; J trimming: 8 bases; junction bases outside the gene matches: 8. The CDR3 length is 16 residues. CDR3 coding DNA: TGTGCCAGCAGTCCCGGGACTAGCGGGAGGTTGGGTACGCAGTATTTT. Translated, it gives CASSPGTSGRLGTQYF.

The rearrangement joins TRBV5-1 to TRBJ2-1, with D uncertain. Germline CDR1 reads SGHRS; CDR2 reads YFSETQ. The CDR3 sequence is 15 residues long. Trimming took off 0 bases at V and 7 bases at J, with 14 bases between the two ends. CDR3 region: CASSLAARGRNEQFF. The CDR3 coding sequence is TGCGCCAGCAGCTTGGCCGCCAGAGGAAGGAATGAGCAGTTCTTC.

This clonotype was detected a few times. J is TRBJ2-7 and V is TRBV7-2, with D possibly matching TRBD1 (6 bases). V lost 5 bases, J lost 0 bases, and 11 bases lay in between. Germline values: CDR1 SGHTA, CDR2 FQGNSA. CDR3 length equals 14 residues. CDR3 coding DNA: TGTGCCAGCAGCCAACGGGACAACTCCTACGAGCAGTACTTC. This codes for CASSQRDNSYEQYF.

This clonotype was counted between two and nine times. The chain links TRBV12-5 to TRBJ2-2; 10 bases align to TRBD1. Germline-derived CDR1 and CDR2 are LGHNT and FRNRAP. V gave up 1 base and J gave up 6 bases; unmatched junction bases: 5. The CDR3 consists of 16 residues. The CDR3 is CASGLDPGQGSGELFF. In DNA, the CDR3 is TGTGCTAGTGGTTTGGACCCGGGACAGGGGTCCGGGGAGCTGTTTTTT.

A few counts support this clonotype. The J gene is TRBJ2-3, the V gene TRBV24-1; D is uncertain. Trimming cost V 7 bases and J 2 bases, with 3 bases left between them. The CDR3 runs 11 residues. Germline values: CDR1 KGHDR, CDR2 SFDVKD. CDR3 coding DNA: TGTGCCACCAGCACCACAGATACGCAGTATTTT. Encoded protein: CATSTTDTQYF.

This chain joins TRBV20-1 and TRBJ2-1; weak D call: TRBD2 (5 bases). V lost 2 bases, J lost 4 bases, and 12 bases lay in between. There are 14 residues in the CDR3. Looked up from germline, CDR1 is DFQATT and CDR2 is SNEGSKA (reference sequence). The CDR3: CSARPLTIYNEQFF. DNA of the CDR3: TGCAGTGCTAGACCCCTGACTATTTACAATGAGCAGTTCTTC.

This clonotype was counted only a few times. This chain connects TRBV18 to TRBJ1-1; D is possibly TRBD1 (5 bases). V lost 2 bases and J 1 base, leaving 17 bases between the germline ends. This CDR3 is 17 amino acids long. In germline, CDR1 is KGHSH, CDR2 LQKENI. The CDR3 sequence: CASSPFTETGGNTEAFF. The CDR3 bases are TGTGCCAGCTCACCATTTACGGAAACGGGGGGGAACACTGAAGCTTTCTTT.

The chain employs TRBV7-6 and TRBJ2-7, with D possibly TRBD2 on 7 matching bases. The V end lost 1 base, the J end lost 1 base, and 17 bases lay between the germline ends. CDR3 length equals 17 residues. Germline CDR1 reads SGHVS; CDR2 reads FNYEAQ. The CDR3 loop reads CASSLGAGRGGSYEQYF. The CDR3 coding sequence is TGTGCCAGCAGCTTAGGGGCTGGGAGGGGGGGATCCTACGAGCAGTACTTC. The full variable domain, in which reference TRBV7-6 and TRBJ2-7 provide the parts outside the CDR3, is GAGVSQSPRYKVTKRGQDVALRCDPISGHVSLYWYRQALGQGPEFLTYFNYEAQQDKSGLPNDRFSAERPEGSISTLTIQRTEQRDSAMYRCASSLGAGRGGSYEQYFGPGTRLTVT.

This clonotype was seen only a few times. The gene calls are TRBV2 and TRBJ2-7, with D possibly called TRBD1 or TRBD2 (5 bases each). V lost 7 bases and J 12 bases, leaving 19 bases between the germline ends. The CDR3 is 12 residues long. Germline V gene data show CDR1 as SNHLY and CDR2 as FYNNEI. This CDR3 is CASTAWEGTSYF. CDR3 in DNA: TGTGCCAGCACCGCCTGGGAAGGGACGTCGTACTTC. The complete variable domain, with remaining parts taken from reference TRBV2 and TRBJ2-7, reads EPEVTQTPSHQVTQMGQEVILRCVPISNHLYFYWYRQILGQKVEFLVSFYNNEISEKSEIFDDQFSVERPDGSNFTLKIRSTKLEDSAMYFCASTAWEGTSYFGPGTRLTVT.

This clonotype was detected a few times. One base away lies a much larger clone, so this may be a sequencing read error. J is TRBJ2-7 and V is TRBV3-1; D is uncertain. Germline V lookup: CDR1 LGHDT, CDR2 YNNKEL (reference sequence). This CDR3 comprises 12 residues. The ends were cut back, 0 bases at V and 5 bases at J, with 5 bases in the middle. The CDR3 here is CASSQDRNEQYF. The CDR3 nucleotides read TGTGCCAGCAGCCAAGATCGGAACGAGCAGTACTTC.

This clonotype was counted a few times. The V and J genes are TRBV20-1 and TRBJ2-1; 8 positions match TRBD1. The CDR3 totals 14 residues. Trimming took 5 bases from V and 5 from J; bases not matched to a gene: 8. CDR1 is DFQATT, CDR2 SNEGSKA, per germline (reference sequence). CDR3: CSAEDRAIHNEQFF. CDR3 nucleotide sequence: TGCAGTGCTGAGGACAGGGCCATTCACAATGAGCAGTTCTTC.

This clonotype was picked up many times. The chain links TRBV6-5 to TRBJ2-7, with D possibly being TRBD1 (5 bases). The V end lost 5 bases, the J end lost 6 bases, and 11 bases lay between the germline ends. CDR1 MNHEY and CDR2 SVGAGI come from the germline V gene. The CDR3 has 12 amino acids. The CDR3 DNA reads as TGTGCCAGCAGTACAGGTCCCTTCGAGCAGTACTTC. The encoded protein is CASSTGPFEQYF.

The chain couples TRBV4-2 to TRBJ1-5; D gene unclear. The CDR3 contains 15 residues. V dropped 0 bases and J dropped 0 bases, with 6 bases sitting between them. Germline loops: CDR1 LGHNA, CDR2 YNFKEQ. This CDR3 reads CASSQDRGSNQPQHF. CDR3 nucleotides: TGTGCCAGCAGCCAAGATCGGGGTAGCAATCAGCCCCAGCATTTT.

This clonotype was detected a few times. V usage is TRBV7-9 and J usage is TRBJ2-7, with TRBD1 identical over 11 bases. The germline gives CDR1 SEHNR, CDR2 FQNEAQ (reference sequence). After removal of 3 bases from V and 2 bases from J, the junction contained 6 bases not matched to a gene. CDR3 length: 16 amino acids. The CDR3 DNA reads TGTGCCAGCAGCTTCCCGGACAGGGGGCTCGCCTACGAGCAGTACTTC. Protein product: CASSFPDRGLAYEQYF.

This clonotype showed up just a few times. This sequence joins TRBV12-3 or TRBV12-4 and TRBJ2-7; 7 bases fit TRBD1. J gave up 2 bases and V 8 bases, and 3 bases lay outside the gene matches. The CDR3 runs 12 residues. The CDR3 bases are TGTGCCAGCGGGACAGACCCCTACGAGCAGTACTTC. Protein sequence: CASGTDPYEQYF.

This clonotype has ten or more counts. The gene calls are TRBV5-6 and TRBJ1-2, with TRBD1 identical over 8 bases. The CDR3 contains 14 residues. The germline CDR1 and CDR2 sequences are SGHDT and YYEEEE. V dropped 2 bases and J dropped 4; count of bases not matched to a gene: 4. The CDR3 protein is CASSFRTGSYGYTF. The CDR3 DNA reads TGTGCCAGCAGCTTTAGGACAGGGAGCTATGGCTACACCTTC. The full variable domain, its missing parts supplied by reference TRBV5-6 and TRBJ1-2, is DAGVTQSPTHLIKTRGQQVTLRCSPKSGHDTVSWYQQALGQGPQFIFQYYEEEERQRGNFPDRFSGHQFPNYSSELNVNALLLGDSALYLCASSFRTGSYGYTFGSGTRLTVV.

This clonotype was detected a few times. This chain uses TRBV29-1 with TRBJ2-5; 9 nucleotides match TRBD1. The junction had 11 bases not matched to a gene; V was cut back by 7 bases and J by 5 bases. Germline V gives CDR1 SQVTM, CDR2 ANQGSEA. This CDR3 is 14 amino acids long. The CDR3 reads CSAGLTGGSETQYF. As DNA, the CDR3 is TGCAGCGCCGGCCTGACAGGGGGGTCGGAGACCCAGTACTTC.

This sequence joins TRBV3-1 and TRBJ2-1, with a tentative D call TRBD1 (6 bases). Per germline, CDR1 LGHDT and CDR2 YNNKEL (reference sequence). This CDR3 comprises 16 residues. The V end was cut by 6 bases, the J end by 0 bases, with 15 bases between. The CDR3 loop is CASRGDTRYSYNEQFF. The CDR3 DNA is TGTGCCAGCAGGGGGGACACCCGATACTCCTACAATGAGCAGTTCTTC.

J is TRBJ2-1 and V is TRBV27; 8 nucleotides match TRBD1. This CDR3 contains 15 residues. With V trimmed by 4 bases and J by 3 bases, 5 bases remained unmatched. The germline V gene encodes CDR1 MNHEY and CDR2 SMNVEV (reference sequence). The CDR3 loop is CASSSIGQGYNEQFF. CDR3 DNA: TGTGCCAGCAGTTCTATCGGACAGGGCTACAATGAGCAGTTCTTC.

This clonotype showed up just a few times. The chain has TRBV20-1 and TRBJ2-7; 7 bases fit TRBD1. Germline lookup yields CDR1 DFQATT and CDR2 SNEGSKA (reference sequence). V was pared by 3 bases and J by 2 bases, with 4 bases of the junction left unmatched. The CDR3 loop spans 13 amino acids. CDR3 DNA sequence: TGCAGTGCTAGGACAGGGCCTACCTACGAGCAGTACTTC. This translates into CSARTGPTYEQYF.

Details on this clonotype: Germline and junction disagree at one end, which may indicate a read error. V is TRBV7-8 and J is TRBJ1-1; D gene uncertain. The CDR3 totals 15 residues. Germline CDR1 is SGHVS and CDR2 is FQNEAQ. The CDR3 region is CASSLNPWSRPDAFF. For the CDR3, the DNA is TGTGCCAGCAGCTTAAACCCTTGGTCGAGACCTGATGCTTTCTTT.

The CDR3 loop reads CASSLLGQGLGTQYF. The CDR3 DNA reads TGTGCCAGCAGCCTCCTGGGACAGGGCTTGGGTACGCAGTATTTT. This chain connects TRBV5-6 to TRBJ2-3; 9 nucleotides match TRBD1. CDR1 is SGHDT, CDR2 YYEEEE, per germline. After removal of 4 bases from V and 8 bases from J, the junction contained 11 bases not matched to a gene. This CDR3 contains 15 residues.

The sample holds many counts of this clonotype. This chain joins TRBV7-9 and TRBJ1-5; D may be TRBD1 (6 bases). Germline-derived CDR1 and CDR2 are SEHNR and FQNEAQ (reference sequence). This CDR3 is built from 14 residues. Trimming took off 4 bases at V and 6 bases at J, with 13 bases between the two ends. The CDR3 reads CASSSSGVGQPQHF. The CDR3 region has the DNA TGTGCCAGCAGCTCCTCAGGGGTGGGTCAGCCCCAGCATTTT.

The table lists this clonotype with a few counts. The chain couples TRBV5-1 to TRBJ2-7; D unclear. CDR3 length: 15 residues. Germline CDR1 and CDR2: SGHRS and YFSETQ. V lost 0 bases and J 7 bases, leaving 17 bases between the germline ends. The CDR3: CASSLDSARLREQYF. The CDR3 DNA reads TGCGCCAGCAGCTTGGACAGCGCCCGCTTAAGGGAGCAGTACTTC. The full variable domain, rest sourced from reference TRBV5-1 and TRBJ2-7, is KAGVTQTPRYLIKTRGQQVTLSCSPISGHRSVSWYQQTPGQGLQFLFEYFSETQRNKGNFPGRFSGRQFSNSRSEMNVSTLELGDSALYLCASSLDSARLREQYFGPGTRLTVT.

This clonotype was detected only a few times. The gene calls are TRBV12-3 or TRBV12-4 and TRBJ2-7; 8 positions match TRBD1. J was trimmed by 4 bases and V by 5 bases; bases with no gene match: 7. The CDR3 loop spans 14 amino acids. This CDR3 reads CASSRPGQEYEQYF. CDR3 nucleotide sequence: TGTGCCAGCAGTAGACCGGGACAGGAATACGAGCAGTACTTC.